This TCR beta chain comes out of a study of beta chain features in type 1 diabetes. Findings and limits, study-wide: A moderate, significant TCRB CDR3 shortening appeared in type 1 diabetes across four CD4+ subsets.

One heparinised draw of blood, averaging about 116 mL, came from each donor. Expressed TCRB transcripts were sequenced, since all the RNA that had been isolated was reverse transcribed. Each sample of naive, central memory or regulatory T cells had, on average, about 3.5 million reads. The repertoire was sequenced with immunoSEQ multiplex PCR; TCRdb's copy has only in-frame clones and lacks some. The sample has almost 350,000 clones, around 9.7% seen once. As regards this clone: Its antigen is unknown.

This CDR3 contains 15 residues. V was clipped by 3 bases and J by 5 bases, with 18 bases between them. CDR1 and CDR2 (germline): GTSNPN, SVGIG (reference sequence). The J gene is TRBJ2-3, the V gene TRBV30; perhaps D is TRBD1 or TRBD2 (6 bases each). The sequence came from a man aged 30 to 45 with type 1 diabetes. Source material: central memory CD4+ T cells from blood. CDR3 residues: CAWSLQQGGRDTQYF. The CDR3 region has the DNA TGTGCCTGGAGCCTACAACAGGGAGGACGAGATACGCAGTATTTT.